The 5 T cell receptor beta chains given below trace back to one sample, sequenced in a study of T cell responses to AZD1222 COVID-19 vaccine. The data were produced by immunoSEQ multiplex PCR, yet TCRdb's version contains in-frame clones alone and is incomplete. There are some 170,000 clones in the sample; about 90% occur only once, and approximately 4% lies in the top ten. The input for sequencing was peripheral blood, taken 28 days after the second dose of the MenACWY control vaccine. These receptors all stem from an adult who received the MenACWY meningococcal vaccine as a control.

On this clone itself: The junction and the germline gene differ at one end; a read error may be behind it. This chain uses TRBV11-3 with TRBJ2-1; D unresolved. Germline lookup yields CDR1 SGHNT and CDR2 YENEEA. The CDR3 contains 12 residues. In DNA form, the CDR3 reads TGTGCCAGCGGCTTCGGGTACAATGAGCAGTTCTTC. Translating it yields CASGFGYNEQFF.

The chain has TRBV5-6 and TRBJ2-3; D gene ambiguous. This CDR3 is built from 15 residues. The germline V and J ends were trimmed by 0 bases and 4 bases, with 12 bases remaining between them. CDR1 and CDR2 from the germline V gene are SGHDT and YYEEEE. Written as DNA, the CDR3 is TGTGCCAGCAGCTTGGTACGGGTTGGGGCAGATACGCAGTATTTT. This encodes CASSLVRVGADTQYF.

The J gene is TRBJ2-1, the V gene TRBV7-2, with 13 bases fitting TRBD2. Trimming at V came to 1 base and at J to 9 bases, leaving 6 bases not matched to a gene. Germline V gene data show CDR1 as SGHTA and CDR2 as FQGNSA. CDR3 length: 16 amino acids. CDR3: CASSLGGGLAGLEQFF. CDR3 coding DNA: TGTGCCAGCAGCTTAGGGGGGGGACTAGCGGGACTTGAGCAGTTCTTC.

The chain is built from TRBV14 and TRBJ2-3; D is unresolved. CDR1 and CDR2 from the germline V gene are SGHDN and FVKESK. V lost 4 bases, J lost 2 bases, and 22 bases lay in between. The CDR3 length is 18 residues. CDR3 residues: CASSPLSGHLRLTDTQYF. The CDR3 nucleotides are TGTGCCAGCAGCCCTCTATCCGGGCACCTTCGCCTCACAGATACGCAGTATTTT.

This chain uses TRBV3-1 (or the pseudogene TRBV3-2) with TRBJ1-1; D unresolved. The V gene lost 1 base and the J gene lost 7 bases, with 10 bases spanning the gap. Germline V CDR1 and CDR2: LGHDT, YNNKEL (reference sequence). This CDR3 is built from 13 residues. The CDR3 nucleotides are TGTGCCAGCAGCCAAGTCCGCCAGAATGAAGCTTTCTTT. Its translation is CASSQVRQNEAFF.